The 3 T cell receptor beta chains reported below all come from one sample, sequenced in a study of Graves' ophthalmopathy and Graves' hyperthyroidism. Using RNA transcripts, the TCR beta CDR3 regions were amplified. Investigators did first-round RT-PCR with HTBI primers, then second-round multiplex PCR. TCRdb itself ran the multiplex PCR reads through MiXCR, one entry per CDR3 protein. The sample lists 900,000 to 1,200,000 distinct CDR3 sequences, approximately 35% occurring once. Sequencing was carried out using peripheral blood or thyroid tissue (not recorded which). All receptors derive from an adult man with Graves' hyperthyroidism.

With regard to this clonotype: The CDR3 does not end in the conserved phenylalanine or tryptophan, so this is likely a read error. The DNA is left out, because the CDR3 cannot be placed on it with certainty; the CDR3 is given as TCRdb lists it. The chain uses TRBV10-3 and TRBJ1-1. Both ends counted, the CDR3 spans 9 residues. CDR1 ENHRY and CDR2 SYGVKD come from the germline V gene. CDR3: CAFRGLAGD.

This chain uses TRBV10-3 with TRBJ2-5, with D perhaps matching TRBD2 (6 bases). V was pared by 5 bases and J by 1 base, with 32 bases between. This CDR3 region has 21 residues. CDR1 and CDR2 (germline): ENHRY, SYGVKD. The CDR3 nucleotides read TGTGCCATCAGTTGGGGTGTCCCCGGGACTGGAAACACCATAATCCAAGAGACCCAGTACTTC. Protein product: CAISWGVPGTGNTIIQETQYF.

The table lists this clonotype with many counts. This chain joins TRBV19 and TRBJ1-5; a weak D match, TRBD1 (6 bases). Trimming cost V 7 bases and J 7 bases, with 17 bases left between them. The CDR3 totals 14 residues. The germline gives CDR1 LNHDA, CDR2 SQIVND (reference sequence). The CDR3 DNA reads TGTGCCAGTACCTCCCTAAGGGGGAGCCAGCCCCAGCATTTT. The encoded protein is CASTSLRGSQPQHF.